A selection of T cell receptor beta chains follows, all from one sample in a study of blood T cell repertoires in COVID-19. Generated by immunoSEQ multiplex PCR, the TCRdb table keeps only in-frame clones and is missing some. The data hold roughly 66,000 clones, with about nine tenths observed a single time. The specimen was peripheral blood. Receptors originate from a human donor in a cohort sampled during active COVID-19. CDR3s include the opening cysteine and the closing phenylalanine or tryptophan. The D gene is left open where the match is weak. Clone size is not always given. Where it is, it says once, few, many or a class for expanded clones.

d_gene,abundance,j_gene,v_gene,len,CDR3nt,CDR3aa
.,few,TRBJ1-6,TRBV19,16,TGTGCCAGTAGCTATAGGGAGTTGAGCAATAATTCACCCCTCCACTTT,CASSYRELSNNSPLHF
.,.,TRBJ1-1,TRBV19,14,TGTGCCAGTAGTTTACAGGACATGAACACTGAAGCTTTCTTT,CASSLQDMNTEAFF
TRBD2,.,TRBJ2-5,TRBV5-4,15,TGTGCCAGCAGCGCTGGGACTACCCAACAAGAGACCCAGTACTTC,CASSAGTTQQETQYF
.,.,TRBJ2-3,TRBV7-3,14,TGTGCCAGCACTCCAGCGGGTCCCGGAGATACGCAGTATTTT,CASTPAGPGDTQYF
.,few,TRBJ1-1,TRBV7-2,13,TGTGCCAGCAGCTTAGCGGCGAACACTGAAGCTTTCTTT,CASSLAANTEAFF
TRBD1,.,TRBJ1-2,TRBV4-2,14,TGTGCCAGCAGGGGACAGGGGGTGAGCTATGGCTACACCTTC,CASRGQGVSYGYTF
.,once,TRBJ1-5,TRBV19,16,TGTGCCAGTAGTCCTTTAGGAGGGACTGGCAATCAGCCCCAGCATTTT,CASSPLGGTGNQPQHF
.,once,TRBJ1-4,TRBV2,15,TGTGCCAGCAGTGAAAAAGGCCTGCCTAGTGAAAAACTGTTTTTT,CASSEKGLPSEKLFF
.,once,TRBJ1-5,TRBV2,13,TGTGCCAGCCAGGTCCTCGGCAATCAGCCCCAGCATTTT,CASQVLGNQPQHF
.,.,TRBJ1-5,TRBV2,14,TGTGCCAGCAGTGACTCAGGGATGTATCAGCCCCAGCATTTT,CASSDSGMYQPQHF
.,.,TRBJ1-5,TRBV12-5,12,TGTGCTAGTCACAGGGCTGATCAGCCCCAGCATTTT,CASHRADQPQHF
.,.,TRBJ1-2,TRBV4-3,12,TGCGCCAGCAGCCAAGCGGACAGCCACTTTGCCTTC,CASSQADSHFAF
.,.,TRBJ2-2,TRBV11-3,14,TGTGCCAGCGGGGCTAGCGAGAACACCGGGGAGCTGTTTTTT,CASGASENTGELFF
TRBD1,.,TRBJ1-6,TRBV6-5,14,TGTGCCAGCAGCAGGACAGGGAAGAATTCACCCCTCCACTTT,CASSRTGKNSPLHF
.,.,TRBJ1-5,TRBV4-3,15,TGCGCCAGCAGCCAAGTGTATAGGGGTCCTCAGCCCCAGCATTTT,CASSQVYRGPQPQHF
.,once,TRBJ1-6,TRBV14,15,TGTGCCAGCAGCCAAGGACAGATCTATAATTCACCCCTCCACTTT,CASSQGQIYNSPLHF
TRBD2,.,TRBJ2-7,TRBV18,19,TGTGCCAGCTCACGAGCCGACAGGGGACTAGCGGGAGTACCCTACGAGCAGTACTTC,CASSRADRGLAGVPYEQYF
.,.,TRBJ2-4,TRBV19,13,TGTGCCAGTAGTATCCGGGATTGGAACATTCAGTACTTC,CASSIRDWNIQYF
.,.,TRBJ2-2,TRBV18,14,TGTGCCAGCTCACCCCTCGCGAACACCGGGGAGCTGTTTTTT,CASSPLANTGELFF
.,.,TRBJ2-1,TRBV3-1/TRBV3-2,13,TGTGCCAGCAGCCAAGCTAGCGTCAATGAGCAGTTCTTC,CASSQASVNEQFF
.,.,TRBJ2-7,TRBV7-2,15,TGTGCCAGCAGCTTAGAGCAGGGGAAGTCCTACGAGCAGTACTTC,CASSLEQGKSYEQYF
.,.,TRBJ2-7,TRBV27,15,TGTGCCAGCAGTTTATTGGCAGGGTACCTCTACGAGCAGTACTTC,CASSLLAGYLYEQYF
TRBD1,.,TRBJ2-1,TRBV7-7,18,TGTGCTAGCAGCTTATCAAGGACCGGGACAGGGGAATCCAATGAGCAGTTCTTC,CASSLSRTGTGESNEQFF
TRBD2,.,TRBJ2-5,TRBV5-1,16,TGCGCCAGCAGCCCATATCTGGGTAGCGGGGTTGAGACCCAGTACTTC,CASSPYLGSGVETQYF
.,.,TRBJ1-1,TRBV6-6,13,TGTGCCAGCAGTTACGGGCAGGGCACTGAAGCTTTCTTT,CASSYGQGTEAFF
TRBD2,.,TRBJ2-5,TRBV28,16,TGTGCCAGCAGTCAATCCAAGCGGGAGGAACAAGAGACCCAGTACTTC,CASSQSKREEQETQYF
TRBD2,.,TRBJ2-1,TRBV7-2,15,TGTGCCAGCAGCCCCGGACTAGCGGAGAACCTCGAGCAGTTCTTC,CASSPGLAENLEQFF
TRBD1,.,TRBJ2-2,TRBV14,15,TGTGCCAGCAGCCAAGATACAGGGGGTAACGGGGAGCTGTTTTTT,CASSQDTGGNGELFF
TRBD2,.,TRBJ2-3,TRBV27,15,TGTGCCAGCAGTCCGGGACTAGCGGGATTGGATACGCAGTATTTT,CASSPGLAGLDTQYF
TRBD1,.,TRBJ1-2,TRBV5-1,15,TGCGCCAGCAGCTTGGGAGGGACAGGAGTTTATGGCTACACCTTC,CASSLGGTGVYGYTF
.,.,TRBJ2-1,TRBV7-7,20,TGTGCTAGCAGCTTCCCCAGTTGGTGGATAGGGGACAACTCCTACAATGAGCAGTTCTTC,CASSFPSWWIGDNSYNEQFF
.,once,TRBJ1-1,TRBV2,14,TGTGCCAGCAGTGACTTGGGGGGAGTCACTGAAGCTTTCTTT,CASSDLGGVTEAFF
TRBD2,.,TRBJ2-1,TRBV5-4,14,TGTGCCAGCAGCTCCGGGACTAGCGGAACAGAGCAGTTCTTC,CASSSGTSGTEQFF
.,.,TRBJ2-2,TRBV5-1,15,TGCGCCAGCAGCTTGGCGCAGGAACATACCGGGGAGCTGTTTTTT,CASSLAQEHTGELFF
.,.,TRBJ2-3,TRBV7-3,13,TGTGCCAGCAGCAAAAGAGGCACAGATACGCAGTATTTT,CASSKRGTDTQYF
.,.,TRBJ1-2,TRBV7-9,12,TGTGCCAGCAGCACCGTAGGGGATGGCTACACCTTC,CASSTVGDGYTF
.,few,TRBJ1-6,TRBV5-6,14,TGTGCCAGCAGCACAACCCACGGGGGATCACCCCTCCACTTT,CASSTTHGGSPLHF
TRBD1,once,TRBJ2-3,TRBV19,14,TGTGCCAGTAGCTCGACAGGGGGCAGAGATACGCAGTATTTT,CASSSTGGRDTQYF
.,.,TRBJ1-2,TRBV9,12,TGTGCCAGCTCCCGAGAAGACTATGGCTACACCTTC,CASSREDYGYTF
TRBD1,few,TRBJ1-5,TRBV28,15,TGTGCCAGCAGTCCGGGACAGGTAAAGAATCAGCCCCAGCATTTT,CASSPGQVKNQPQHF
.,.,TRBJ2-1,TRBV29-1,10,TGCAGCGTCCGGGACAATGAGCAGTTCTTC,CSVRDNEQFF
.,.,TRBJ1-2,TRBV19,13,TGTGCCAGCCGGGGGACGGATAAGTCTGGCTACACCTTC,CASRGTDKSGYTF
.,.,TRBJ1-1,TRBV19,15,TGTGCCAGTAGTACCGGGTGGCTGCAGCACACTGAAGCTTTCTTT,CASSTGWLQHTEAFF
TRBD1,.,TRBJ1-5,TRBV6-6,14,TGTGCCAGCAGTTACGGGACAGGGAGGGAGCCCCAGCATTTT,CASSYGTGREPQHF
TRBD1,.,TRBJ1-5,TRBV19,15,TGTGCCAGTACTAAGGGGGCGTCTTGGAATCAGCCCCAGCATTTT,CASTKGASWNQPQHF
.,.,TRBJ2-3,TRBV6-6,15,TGTGCCAGCGAACCAACCGACAAGAGCACAGATACGCAGTATTTT,CASEPTDKSTDTQYF